Given below is one TCR beta chain in context. The target of this receptor is not known. The sample holds no much larger clone one base away, and base qualities are not on file. The data originate from a study of identical twins listed by TCRdb under 2016. Background on the whole study: TCR alpha and beta repertoires from monozygotic twins, unrelated adults of various ages and cord blood were deep-sequenced to test whether fetal clonotypes persist. To rule out contamination, replicate twin experiments were performed at different times with different library preparation protocols.

Library construction relied on 5' RACE. These reads were obtained on an Illumina HiSeq 2000. Template switching added a universal primer binding site, and the final cDNA carried a unique molecular identifier that allowed TCR cDNA molecules to be counted accurately. First-strand cDNA for TCR alpha and beta chains was synthesized from specific primers in the conserved constant-segment region. To control for contamination, each cDNA library was double barcoded with a SMART-Mk sample barcode plus Illumina barcodes. TruSeq adapter sequences, together with Illumina sample barcodes, were added in two successive PCR steps. Sequencing of the TCR alpha and beta cDNA libraries was done on the Illumina HiSeq platform using custom primers. For the original study's pipeline: MiGEC processed the raw reads to extract unique molecular identifiers, while MiXCR was used to determine the CDR3 positions. Recombination models were inferred per individual with the repgenHMM and IGoR tools using an EM algorithm. The analysis of shared clonotypes was done with the tcR package in R, with sharing normalized by the product of cloneset sizes. To study raw recombination without the effects of thymic and clonal selection, out-of-frame nonproductive sequences were analyzed. TCRdb redid the processing of the public reads, applying fastp at Q25 and MiXCR, and retained in-frame beta chains. Identical CDR3 protein sequences are pooled into one entry, listed with their most common genes and DNA. The V and J calls reflect TCRdb's pipeline rather than the authors' work. The sample table holds 200,000 to 250,000 distinct CDR3 sequences, of which around 7% were seen once. 3.5% to 4% of the sample is in the top ten clones.

What the study reported, not specific to this receptor: Because the same donors could not be followed over many years, the conclusions relied on cross-sectional statistical analysis. Recombination models systematically underestimated out-of-frame TCR alpha sharing in monozygotic twins but agreed with sharing between unrelated individuals. Compared with coincidental sharing between unrelated individuals, out-of-frame TCR alpha sequences shared between twins showed an excess of sequences with low generation probability. Zero-insertion analyses could be partly confounded by invariant T cells such as MAIT and iNKT, although diverse VJ usage argued against such confounding for most clonotypes. Fewer insertions were carried by abundant cord blood beta clonotypes, a similar but weaker trend appeared in young adult naive repertoires, and no such trend appeared in memory repertoires. In beta out-of-frame sequences, excess twin sharing was weaker, because having fewer shared sequences lowered the signal-to-noise ratio.

The CDR3 measures 16 amino acids from cysteine to phenylalanine. Of all the DNA, just the CDR3 is kept, 48 bases in frame from base 1. Based on the germline V gene (reference sequence), the CDR1 and CDR2 sequences are SEHNR and FQNEAQ. At the junction V is shortened by 1 base and J by 0 bases, with 11 bases in between. Only healthy Caucasian donors were included. Three pairs of female monozygotic twins, all aged about 18 to 30 years, made up the twin cohort. Miltenyi CD45RO+ enrichment and human naive T-cell isolation kits were used to isolate memory (CD45RO+) and naive T cells from PBMC. This sample was also put to use in a study of yellow fever vaccine responses in identical twins. As described in the second report: The T cell response to vaccination in identical twins was reported by the authors to appear partly convergent and partly personalized. Focusing on identical twins, the study followed the T cell clones that responded to the vaccine, and did so with precision.

The sequenced material came from memory (CD45RO+) T cells sorted from blood. The meaning of the sample's cell subset or site label: CD45RO+ enriched T cells. This clonotype was obtained from a woman aged 18 to 35 in good health. The sequence is built from TRBV7-9 and TRBJ2-3; a tentative D match to TRBD1 spans 5 bases. The base sequence is TGTGCCAGCAGCTTAGGCAGGGCCTCTAGCACAGATACGCAGTATTTT. Translated, this is CASSLGRASSTDTQYF.